Shown below are 15 T cell receptor beta chains from a single sample sequenced in a study of T cells in Graves' hyperthyroidism and ophthalmopathy. RNA transcripts were the template for amplifying TCR beta CDR3 regions. HTBI primers were the set used in a first-round RT-PCR of the TCR CDR3. TCRdb fed the multiplex PCR reads into MiXCR, producing one record per CDR3 protein. The repertoire includes over 250,000 distinct CDR3 sequences, less than 30% of them detected once, and around 28% sits in the top ten. Sequenced material: blood. These receptors were taken from a man aged 40-49 years with Graves' hyperthyroidism that later progressed to Graves' ophthalmopathy.

This clonotype came up many times. The chain couples TRBV29-1 to TRBJ2-2, with 8 bases identical to TRBD1. The length of the CDR3 is 14 residues. J gave up 2 bases and V 7 bases, and 6 bases lay outside the gene matches. Germline values: CDR1 SQVTM, CDR2 ANQGSEA. The CDR3 protein is CSASQGVNTGELFF. The CDR3 region has the DNA TGCAGCGCATCACAGGGGGTTAACACCGGGGAGCTGTTTTTT.

In its sample, this clonotype was seen many times. V gene TRBV6-5 combines with J gene TRBJ2-2; 11 bases fit TRBD2. Per the germline V gene, CDR1 is MNHEY and CDR2 is SVGAGI. V was pared by 6 bases and J by 3 bases, with 3 bases of the junction left unmatched. CDR3 length: 15 amino acids. The CDR3 region has the DNA TGTGCCAGCAGATGGGGACTAGCGGACACCGGGGAGCTGTTTTTT. Encoded protein: CASRWGLADTGELFF.

This clonotype is a singleton in its sample. The chain has TRBV12-3 or TRBV12-4 and TRBJ2-7; D may match TRBD1 or TRBD2 (5 bases each). The ends were cut back, 2 bases at V and 6 bases at J, with 8 bases in the middle. This CDR3 region has 12 residues. The CDR3 region has the DNA TGTGCCAGCAGTTTATGGGGGAGCGAGCAGTACTTC. Protein product: CASSLWGSEQYF.

This clonotype has ten or more counts. V and J are TRBV3-1 and TRBJ2-5, with 10 bases lining up with TRBD1. Trimming at V came to 5 bases and at J to 4 bases, leaving 7 bases not matched to a gene. There are 15 residues in the CDR3. Germline V gives CDR1 LGHDT, CDR2 YNNKEL (reference sequence). In DNA form, the CDR3 reads TGTGCCAGCAGCTCCGACAGGGGGCATGCAGAGACCCAGTACTTC. Its protein is CASSSDRGHAETQYF.

This clonotype was counted ten times or more. The rearrangement uses TRBV11-3 and TRBJ1-2, with D hard to call. The CDR3 loop spans 14 amino acids. Trimming removed 1 base from V and 1 base from J, with 7 bases in between. Germline CDR1 reads SGHNT; CDR2 reads YENEEA. This CDR3 reads CASSLGGNNYGYTF. CDR3 in DNA: TGTGCCAGCAGCTTAGGAGGGAATAACTATGGCTACACCTTC.

This clonotype came up many times. The rearrangement joins TRBV19 to TRBJ1-2; D possibly corresponds to TRBD1 (6 bases). The ends were cut back, 7 bases at V and 4 bases at J, with 19 bases in the middle. CDR1 is LNHDA, CDR2 SQIVND, per germline (reference sequence). CDR3 length: 15 residues. The CDR3 loop reads CASTTSGHQSYGYTF. The CDR3 coding sequence is TGTGCCAGTACGACCTCGGGACACCAAAGCTATGGCTACACCTTC.

V is TRBV4-1 and J is TRBJ2-7; 10 bases are a match to TRBD1. CDR1 is MGHRA and CDR2 is YSYEKL in the germline V gene. The ends lost 2 bases at V and 2 bases at J; junction bases unmatched: 9. The CDR3 totals 17 residues. Here the CDR3 DNA reads TGCGCCAGCAGCCAACCCTCAGCAGGGACAGGGGCCTACGAGCAGTACTTC. Its translation: CASSQPSAGTGAYEQYF.

The chain employs TRBV29-1 and TRBJ2-7; TRBD1 matches at 8 bases. The length of the CDR3 is 11 residues. Germline trimming cut 4 bases from V and 7 bases from J; bases unmatched to any gene: 3. CDR1 is SQVTM, CDR2 ANQGSEA, per germline. CDR3 DNA sequence: TGCAGCGTTGCCGACAGGGGAGAGCAGTACTTC. It encodes CSVADRGEQYF.

The chain combines TRBV6-2 or TRBV6-3 with TRBJ2-7, with a weak D call TRBD2 (5 bases). CDR1 MNHEY and CDR2 SVGEGT come from the germline V gene. This CDR3 comprises 11 residues. Deletions cut 8 bases from V and 9 bases from J, with 14 bases between. Here the CDR3 reads CASRGTGGQYF. The CDR3 region has the DNA TGTGCCAGCCGGGGAACGGGCGGGCAGTACTTC.

The V and J genes are TRBV5-5 and TRBJ2-7, with 8 bases that match TRBD1. V lost 2 bases to trimming and J lost 5 bases; unmatched junction nucleotides: 3. The germline V gene has CDR1 SGHKS and CDR2 YYEKEE (reference sequence). This CDR3 has 13 residues. CDR3 amino acids: CASSFGQGNEQYF. The CDR3 DNA is TGTGCCAGCAGCTTCGGACAGGGCAACGAGCAGTACTTC.

Concerning this clonotype: A much bigger clone sits one base away, suggesting this may be a read error. The chain is built from TRBV6-1 and TRBJ2-5; D perhaps matches TRBD1 (6 bases). CDR1 is MNHNS and CDR2 is SASEGT in the germline V gene. The germline V and J ends were trimmed by 6 bases and 2 bases, with 10 bases remaining between them. The CDR3 spans 13 residues. CDR3 DNA sequence: TGTGCCAGCAGCCGGACAGTTCAAGAGACCCAGTACTTC. Encoded protein: CASSRTVQETQYF.

This clonotype was observed many times. The V and J genes are TRBV19 and TRBJ1-2; D call uncertain. CDR3 length: 18 residues. CDR1 is LNHDA and CDR2 is SQIVND in the germline V gene (reference sequence). V was clipped by 10 bases and J by 2 bases, with 29 bases between them. The CDR3 here is CATYTISGNSVLNYGYTF. The CDR3 DNA is TGTGCCACCTACACAATTTCGGGGAATAGTGTGTTAAACTATGGCTACACCTTC.

The chain carries TRBV30 and TRBJ1-1, with TRBD1 identical over 7 bases. CDR3 size: 12 residues. The V gene's germline CDR1 is GTSNPN and CDR2 SVGIG (reference sequence). The J segment lost 6 bases and the V segment lost 1 base, leaving 2 bases of the junction unmatched. The CDR3 loop reads CAWSGRGAEAFF. In nucleotides, the CDR3 is TGTGCCTGGAGTGGCAGGGGGGCTGAAGCTTTCTTT.

The V call is TRBV6-2 or TRBV6-3, the J call TRBJ1-1; no definite D call. The CDR3 is 14 amino acids. The V gene's germline CDR1 is MNHEY and CDR2 SVGEGT. Trimming stripped 6 bases from V and 2 bases from J, with 13 bases between. DNA of the CDR3: TGTGCCAGCAGGTGGACTACTAGAAACACTGAAGCTTTCTTT. Its translation: CASRWTTRNTEAFF.

This clonotype appeared many times. The J gene is TRBJ1-5, the V gene TRBV28; no definite D call. Germline V gene sequence: CDR1 MDHEN, CDR2 SYDVKM. CDR3 length: 17 amino acids. Trimming pared 4 bases from V and 0 bases from J, leaving 16 bases between. The CDR3 nucleotides are TGTGCCAGCAGTTCAAACCCCGGCCTCGATAGCAATCAGCCCCAGCATTTT. Its translation: CASSSNPGLDSNQPQHF.